This TCR beta chain was retrieved from a study of T-cell memory formation after mild COVID-19. On the study more broadly: Largely, TCR clusters stayed within a single donor. Study-wide findings and caveats: Pre-infection memory already had some responding clones, implying cross-reactive memory joined. Shrinking CD4+ clones were chiefly CM and EM; CD8+ ones were chiefly EMRA.

As concerns this clonotype: Its antigen is not identified.

V dropped 2 bases and J dropped 0; count of bases not matched to a gene: 12. The CDR3 has 18 residues. Looked up from germline, CDR1 is GTSNPN and CDR2 is SVGIG (reference sequence). The authors produced TCR alpha and TCR beta cDNA libraries with sample barcodes and UMIs by 5'RACE using constant-segment primers. MiXCR, run by TCRdb on the 5' RACE reads, gives a single entry per CDR3 protein. Altogether more than 300,000 distinct CDR3 sequences are present, approximately 22% being singletons, with the ten largest covering over 20%. V is TRBV30 and J is TRBJ2-5; 10 bases map to TRBD2. Sequenced material: PBMCs or a T cell subset sorted from them (not recorded which). The TCR was taken from a man aged 18 to 30 who had mild COVID-19 (a few samples of this study predate the infection). Cell type and time point are not known. The CDR3 DNA sequence: TGTGCCTGGAGTTGGACACCTAAACTAGCGGGGTACCAAGAGACCCAGTACTTC. It codes for CAWSWTPKLAGYQETQYF.